The 21 T cell receptor beta chains presented below share a single source sample, sequenced in a study of blood T cell repertoires in COVID-19. The data were produced by immunoSEQ multiplex PCR, yet TCRdb's version contains in-frame clones alone and is incomplete. The table shows some 250,000 clones, with about 86% occurring only once. Input material: peripheral blood. The receptors were sampled from a woman between 25 and 40 years old who had recovered from COVID-19.

The V and J genes are TRBV19 and TRBJ2-6; D might be TRBD1 (5 bases). V was cut by 2 bases and J by 0 bases, with 11 bases left in between. CDR1 and CDR2 (germline): LNHDA, SQIVND (reference sequence). The CDR3 totals 17 residues. The CDR3 loop is CASSISQGSSGANVLTF. Written as DNA, the CDR3 is TGTGCCAGTAGTATATCGCAGGGCAGCTCTGGGGCCAACGTCCTGACTTTC.

The chain combines TRBV10-2 with TRBJ2-5, with a tentative D call TRBD2 (5 bases). In germline, CDR1 is WSHSY, CDR2 SAAADI. Trimming left V 8 bases short and J 1 base short, with 17 bases between. The CDR3 consists of 15 residues. The DNA for the CDR3 is TGCGCCAGCTCCCCGCTCCGGACTTTCCAAGAGACCCAGTACTTC. As protein: CASSPLRTFQETQYF.

The chain employs TRBV12-3 or TRBV12-4 and TRBJ1-1; no definite D call. Trimming removed 8 bases from V and 3 bases from J, with 13 bases in between. The CDR3 consists of 13 residues. As DNA, the CDR3 is TGTGCCAGCTGGCAGCGGGGTCACACTGAAGCTTTCTTT. Encoded protein: CASWQRGHTEAFF.

This chain uses TRBV5-6 with TRBJ2-7; D gene ambiguous. This CDR3 spans 13 amino acids. Germline V gives CDR1 SGHDT, CDR2 YYEEEE. Between the trimmed V and J ends, which lost 0 bases and 5 bases, there was a span of 9 bases. CDR3 coding DNA: TGTGCCAGCAGCTTGGCGGTATCGCACGAGCAGTACTTC. It encodes CASSLAVSHEQYF.

The chain joins TRBV6-1 to TRBJ1-4, with TRBD1 as a possible D gene (5 bases). Germline CDR1 and CDR2: MNHNS and SASEGT. The ends were cut back, 2 bases at V and 3 bases at J, with 13 bases in the middle. CDR3 size: 16 residues. CDR3 coding DNA: TGTGCCAGCAGTGAATTGGTGGGGGGGGCTAATGAAAAACTGTTTTTT. Translating it yields CASSELVGGANEKLFF.

This clone was found a few times. This rearrangement joins TRBV12-3 or TRBV12-4 to TRBJ1-1, with 7 bases matching TRBD1. The CDR3 totals 13 residues. After removal of 7 bases from V and 0 bases from J, the junction contained 2 bases not matched to a gene. CDR3 loop: CASKGQLNTEAFF. In nucleotides, the CDR3 is TGTGCCAGCAAGGGACAGCTGAACACTGAAGCTTTCTTT.

The V gene is TRBV6-6, the J gene TRBJ1-1, with D tentatively TRBD1 (5 bases). V shed 2 bases and J shed 0 bases, with 10 bases lying between them. The CDR3 consists of 15 residues. Germline CDR1 and CDR2: MNHNY and SVGAGI (reference sequence). The CDR3 nucleotides read TGTGCCAGCAGTTACCCTGCAGGGTTGAACACTGAAGCTTTCTTT. It encodes CASSYPAGLNTEAFF.

V gene TRBV5-6 combines with J gene TRBJ1-2; D may be TRBD1 (5 bases). V gave up 2 bases and J gave up 7 bases, with 24 bases separating them. Per germline, CDR1 SGHDT and CDR2 YYEEEE. This CDR3 has 17 residues. This chain's CDR3 is CASSLGELRRGFFGYTF. The DNA for the CDR3 is TGTGCCAGCAGCTTAGGAGAATTAAGGAGGGGATTCTTTGGCTACACCTTC.

The rearrangement uses TRBV18 and TRBJ2-5; D is perhaps TRBD1 (5 bases). The ends were cut back, 6 bases at V and 3 bases at J, with 14 bases in the middle. Germline values: CDR1 KGHSH, CDR2 LQKENI. The CDR3 length is 14 residues. The CDR3 DNA is TGTGCCAGCTCGTCAGACAGACTTAAAGAGACCCAGTACTTC. Residues: CASSSDRLKETQYF.

This chain joins TRBV5-4 and TRBJ2-1; D is undetermined. Germline V gives CDR1 SGHNT, CDR2 YYREEE (reference sequence). V was trimmed by 1 base and J by 5 bases, leaving 4 bases between them. The CDR3 sequence is 12 residues long. The CDR3 loop reads CASSLINNEQFF. In DNA form, the CDR3 reads TGTGCCAGCAGCTTGATTAACAATGAGCAGTTCTTC. The whole variable domain, filled in from reference TRBV5-4 and TRBJ2-1, reads ETGVTQSPTHLIKTRGQQVTLRCSSQSGHNTVSWYQQALGQGPQFIFQYYREEENGRGNFPPRFSGLQFPNYSSELNVNALELDDSALYLCASSLINNEQFFGPGTRLTVL.

This clone was recorded once. This rearrangement joins TRBV19 to TRBJ1-2; the match to TRBD1 covers 7 bases. This CDR3 has 14 residues. Germline values: CDR1 LNHDA, CDR2 SQIVND (reference sequence). The V segment lost 5 bases and the J segment 6 bases; nucleotides outside the gene matches: 9. For the CDR3, the DNA is TGTGCCAGTAGTCTGCCAGGGGGGATAAATGGCTACACCTTC. This sequence encodes CASSLPGGINGYTF.

The chain employs TRBV15 and TRBJ1-5; 7 nucleotides align to TRBD1. The CDR3 has 16 amino acids. The ends lost 1 base at V and 3 bases at J; junction bases unmatched: 6. Germline assignment: CDR1 LNHNV and CDR2 YYDKDF (reference sequence). The CDR3 loop reads CATSRVGGGDNQPQHF. The CDR3 DNA is TGTGCCACCAGCAGAGTTGGAGGGGGCGACAATCAGCCCCAGCATTTT.

This clone was counted only a few times. This chain joins TRBV6-5 and TRBJ1-2, with 10 bases lining up with TRBD1. J was trimmed by 7 bases and V by 6 bases; bases with no gene match: 5. CDR3 length: 13 residues. Germline CDR1 reads MNHEY; CDR2 reads SVGAGI. The CDR3 here is CASSRQGASGYTF. The CDR3 DNA follows: TGTGCCAGCAGCCGACAGGGGGCGAGTGGCTACACCTTC.

The chain combines TRBV7-8 with TRBJ2-3; TRBD1 matches at 8 bases. CDR1 is SGHVS, CDR2 FQNEAQ, per germline. With 5 bases clipped from V and 13 bases from J, the junction kept 11 bases outside the gene matches. The CDR3 covers 13 residues. CDR3 nucleotide sequence: TGTGCCAGCAGCGGGGGGTCAGGGGGCCCGGAGTATTTT. It translates to CASSGGSGGPEYF.

This chain joins TRBV5-1 and TRBJ1-2; 9 nucleotides align to TRBD1. The CDR3 consists of 13 residues. CDR1 SGHRS and CDR2 YFSETQ come from the germline V gene. J was trimmed by 4 bases and V by 6 bases; bases with no gene match: 4. CDR3 coding DNA: TGCGCCAGCACCCTGGACAGGGGCTATGGCTACACCTTC. Translation: CASTLDRGYGYTF.

As concerns this clone: Since a much larger clone is just one base distant, this may be a read error. The chain employs TRBV6-2 or TRBV6-3 and TRBJ2-1; 13 bases map to TRBD2. In germline, CDR1 is MNHEY, CDR2 SVGEGT. CDR3 length equals 15 residues. The ends lost 6 bases at V and 6 bases at J; junction bases unmatched: 5. CDR3 protein: CASSPTSGGANEQFF. DNA of the CDR3: TGTGCCAGCAGCCCTACTAGCGGGGGGGCCAATGAGCAGTTCTTC.

The chain recombines TRBV5-1 with TRBJ1-1; possible D gene TRBD1, 5 bases. The CDR3 runs to 14 residues. Looked up from germline, CDR1 is SGHRS and CDR2 is YFSETQ. V dropped 2 bases and J dropped 7 bases, with 15 bases sitting between them. CDR3 nucleotides: TGCGCCAGCAGCTTCGGGGGAGGGCAGATTGAAGCTTTCTTT. Translating it yields CASSFGGGQIEAFF.

The rearrangement uses TRBV7-2 and TRBJ2-1; 9 bases are a match to TRBD1. Germline trimming cut 4 bases from V and 2 bases from J; bases unmatched to any gene: 3. Germline V gene lookup returns CDR1 SGHTA and CDR2 FQGNSA. CDR3 length: 15 amino acids. The CDR3 region has the DNA TGTGCCAGCAGCTACACAGGGGGCGCCTACAATGAGCAGTTCTTC. The encoded protein is CASSYTGGAYNEQFF.

This chain connects TRBV15 to TRBJ2-1; 12 bases align to TRBD2. Losses at the gene ends were 1 base for V and 4 bases for J; bases not matched to a gene: 5. Germline V gives CDR1 LNHNV, CDR2 YYDKDF (reference sequence). This CDR3 is 17 amino acids long. The CDR3 DNA follows: TGTGCCACCAGCAGAGCCCCTAGCGGGGGGGTGTACAATGAGCAGTTCTTC. The encoded protein is CATSRAPSGGVYNEQFF. The full variable domain, its missing parts supplied by reference TRBV15 and TRBJ2-1, is DAMVIQNPRYQVTQFGKPVTLSCSQTLNHNVMYWYQQKSSQAPKLLFHYYDKDFNNEADTPDNFQSRRPNTSFCFLDIRSPGLGDTAMYLCATSRAPSGGVYNEQFFGPGTRLTVL.

V gene TRBV19 combines with J gene TRBJ1-5, with D uncertain. Germline V gives CDR1 LNHDA, CDR2 SQIVND (reference sequence). The CDR3 runs 15 residues. V was clipped by 7 bases and J by 0 bases, with 13 bases between them. This CDR3 is CASTYSFYSNQPQHF. Here the CDR3 DNA reads TGTGCCAGTACCTACAGTTTTTATAGCAATCAGCCCCAGCATTTT.

The rearrangement joins TRBV6-5 to TRBJ2-3; 11 bases match TRBD1. V dropped 2 bases and J dropped 6; count of bases not matched to a gene: 7. The CDR3 is 16 amino acids. Per the germline V gene, CDR1 is MNHEY and CDR2 is SVGAGI. The CDR3 region is CASSYPGTGGWDTQYF. CDR3 coding DNA: TGTGCCAGCAGTTACCCCGGGACAGGGGGATGGGATACGCAGTATTTT.